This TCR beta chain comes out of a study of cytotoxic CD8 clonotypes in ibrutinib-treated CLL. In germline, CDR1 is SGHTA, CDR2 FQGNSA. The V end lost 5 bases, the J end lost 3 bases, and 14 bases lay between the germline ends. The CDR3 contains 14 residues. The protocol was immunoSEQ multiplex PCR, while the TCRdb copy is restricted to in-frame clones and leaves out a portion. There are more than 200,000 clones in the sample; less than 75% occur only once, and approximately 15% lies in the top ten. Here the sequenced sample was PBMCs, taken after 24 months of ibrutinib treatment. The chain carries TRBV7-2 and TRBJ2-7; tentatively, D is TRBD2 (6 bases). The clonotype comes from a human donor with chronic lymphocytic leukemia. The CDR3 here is CASSRGGINYEQYF. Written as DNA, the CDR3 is TGTGCCAGCAGCCGGGGAGGTATAAACTACGAGCAGTACTTC.